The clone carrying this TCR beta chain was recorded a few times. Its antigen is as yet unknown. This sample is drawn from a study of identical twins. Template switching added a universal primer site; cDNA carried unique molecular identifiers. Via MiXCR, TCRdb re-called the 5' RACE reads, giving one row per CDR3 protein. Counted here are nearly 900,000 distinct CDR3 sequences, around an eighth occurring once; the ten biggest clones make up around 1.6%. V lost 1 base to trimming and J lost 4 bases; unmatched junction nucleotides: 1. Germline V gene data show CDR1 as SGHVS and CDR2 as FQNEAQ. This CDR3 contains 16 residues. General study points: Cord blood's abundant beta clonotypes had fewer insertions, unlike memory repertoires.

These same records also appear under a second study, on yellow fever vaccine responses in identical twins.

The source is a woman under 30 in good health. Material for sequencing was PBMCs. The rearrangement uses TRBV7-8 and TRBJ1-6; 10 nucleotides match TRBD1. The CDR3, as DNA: TGTGCCAGCAGCTTAGGACAGGGGGCTTATAATTCACCCCTCCACTTT. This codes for CASSLGQGAYNSPLHF.